The 21 T cell receptor beta chains below come from one sample, sequenced in a study of T cell changes during pregnancy in multiple sclerosis. The method was immunoSEQ multiplex PCR; TCRdb's version includes in-frame clones alone and lacks a portion of them. The sample includes under 80,000 clones, about nine tenths of them seen just once. The specimen was peripheral blood, collected in the second trimester of pregnancy. Source of these receptors: a female donor with multiple sclerosis, enrolled in a pregnancy study.

This rearrangement joins TRBV9 to TRBJ1-1, with 9 bases identical to TRBD1. Trimming at V came to 1 base and at J to 6 bases, leaving 7 bases not matched to a gene. Germline V gene lookup returns CDR1 SGDLS and CDR2 YYNGEE. The length of the CDR3 is 15 residues. The CDR3 protein is CASSVSGQGFAEAFF. CDR3 nucleotides: TGTGCCAGCAGCGTAAGTGGACAGGGGTTCGCTGAAGCTTTCTTT.

This chain links TRBV11-2 with TRBJ2-7, with TRBD2 matching over 10 bases. Trimming at V came to 5 bases and at J to 1 base, leaving 5 bases not matched to a gene. The CDR3 sequence is 15 residues long. Germline CDR1 and CDR2: SGHAT and FQNNGV. CDR3 in DNA: TGTGCCAGCAGCCTTCTAGCGGGGGAGTCCTACGAGCAGTACTTC. Translating gives CASSLLAGESYEQYF.

V gene TRBV9 combines with J gene TRBJ2-3, with 7 bases fitting TRBD1. The CDR3 covers 15 residues. Germline CDR1 and CDR2: SGDLS and YYNGEE. V lost 4 bases, J lost 6 bases, and 11 bases stayed unmatched. CDR3 nucleotide sequence: TGTGCCAGCAGCCCACGGACCATACAGGGGGATACGCAGTATTTT. It yields the protein CASSPRTIQGDTQYF.

The rearrangement links TRBV30 to TRBJ2-3; 13 bases line up with TRBD2. CDR1 is GTSNPN and CDR2 is SVGIG in the germline V gene (reference sequence). There are 17 residues in the CDR3. V was clipped by 2 bases and J by 4 bases; unmatched bases: 9. Here the CDR3 DNA reads TGTGCCTGGAGTCTCACTCGGACTAGCGGGAGCGCAGATACGCAGTATTTT. This sequence encodes CAWSLTRTSGSADTQYF.

The gene calls are TRBV5-6 and TRBJ2-2, with D perhaps matching TRBD2 (5 bases). The V gene lost 0 bases and the J gene lost 1 base, with 10 bases spanning the gap. CDR3 length: 16 amino acids. Germline loops: CDR1 SGHDT, CDR2 YYEEEE. The chain's CDR3 is CASSLVGLRNTGELFF. The CDR3 DNA reads TGTGCCAGCAGCTTGGTCGGACTCAGGAACACCGGGGAGCTGTTTTTT.

This clone has just a few counts. This sequence joins TRBV4-2 and TRBJ2-7, with D unclear. CDR1 and CDR2 from the germline V gene are LGHNA and YNFKEQ. The CDR3 has 14 residues. Trimming took off 1 base at V and 7 bases at J, with 14 bases between the two ends. DNA for the CDR3: TGTGCCAGCAGCCAAGCGGTCGACTTACGAGAGCAGTACTTC. Its protein product is CASSQAVDLREQYF.

The chain is built from TRBV6-1 and TRBJ1-5, with no clear D. V was pared by 5 bases and J by 4 bases, with 6 bases between. CDR1 is MNHNS, CDR2 SASEGT, per germline. CDR3 size: 12 residues. The CDR3 is CASSLQNQPQHF. The CDR3 DNA is TGTGCCAGCAGTCTCCAGAATCAGCCCCAGCATTTT.

This clone has more than one count but fewer than ten. The chain employs TRBV14 and TRBJ1-1; weak D call: TRBD1 (5 bases). Per germline, CDR1 SGHDN and CDR2 FVKESK. V was shortened by 1 base and J by 1 base, with 7 bases between the two germline ends. The CDR3 loop spans 14 amino acids. CDR3 DNA sequence: TGTGCCAGCAGCCAAGTAGGGGAGAACACTGAAGCTTTCTTT. Protein product: CASSQVGENTEAFF.

The chain couples TRBV27 to TRBJ2-7, with D tentatively TRBD1 (5 bases). Trimming took off 0 bases at V and 0 bases at J, with 12 bases between the two ends. CDR3 length: 16 amino acids. CDR1 and CDR2 (germline): MNHEY, SMNVEV (reference sequence). CDR3 DNA sequence: TGTGCCAGCAGTTTATCCATTCTCAGGGCCTCCTACGAGCAGTACTTC. Amino acids: CASSLSILRASYEQYF.

This chain uses TRBV30 with TRBJ1-1; TRBD1 might be the D (6 bases). V gave up 0 bases and J gave up 2 bases, with 13 bases separating them. CDR1 is GTSNPN and CDR2 is SVGIG in the germline V gene (reference sequence). The CDR3 covers 15 residues. In DNA, the CDR3 is TGTGCCTGGAGTGTAACAGGGTGGGCTAACACTGAAGCTTTCTTT. It is translated as CAWSVTGWANTEAFF.

This clone was counted a few times. V usage is TRBV7-9 and J usage is TRBJ1-1, with unresolved D. CDR1 and CDR2 from the germline V gene are SEHNR and FQNEAQ (reference sequence). Trimming stripped 4 bases from V and 11 bases from J, with 17 bases between. CDR3 size: 13 residues. CDR3 protein: CASSYPSGLRAFF. The CDR3 DNA follows: TGTGCCAGCAGCTATCCTAGCGGGCTACGCGCTTTCTTT.

This chain links TRBV18 with TRBJ1-6, with TRBD1 matching 10 bases. Germline-derived CDR1 and CDR2 are KGHSH and LQKENI. There are 14 residues in the CDR3. The V segment lost 6 bases and the J segment 5 bases; nucleotides outside the gene matches: 1. In DNA, the CDR3 is TGTGCCAGCTCCGGGACAGGGGATAATTCACCCCTCCACTTT. This sequence encodes CASSGTGDNSPLHF.

V gene TRBV27 combines with J gene TRBJ1-1; possible D gene TRBD1, 6 bases. This CDR3 spans 13 amino acids. Germline CDR1 MNHEY, CDR2 SMNVEV (reference sequence). Trimming removed 5 bases at V and 1 base at J, with 8 bases between. The CDR3, as DNA: TGTGCCAGCAGTCTGACAGGGAACACTGAAGCTTTCTTT. Amino acid sequence: CASSLTGNTEAFF.

The V call is TRBV19, the J call TRBJ1-5; the D gene is possibly TRBD1 (5 bases). Trimming pared 4 bases from V and 2 bases from J, leaving 12 bases between. CDR1 and CDR2 from the germline V gene are LNHDA and SQIVND (reference sequence). This CDR3 region has 15 residues. CDR3 in DNA: TGTGCCAGTAGTAGGGGCCTTTCGGGCAATCAGCCCCAGCATTTT. Translating it yields CASSRGLSGNQPQHF.

This chain links TRBV27 with TRBJ2-3; D call uncertain. Germline loops: CDR1 MNHEY, CDR2 SMNVEV (reference sequence). V gave up 4 bases and J gave up 3 bases, with 11 bases separating them. The CDR3 loop spans 14 amino acids. CDR3 bases: TGTGCCAGCAGTTATGGAGTCACAACAGATACGCAGTATTTT. Translation: CASSYGVTTDTQYF.

The chain employs TRBV25-1 and TRBJ2-3; 8 nucleotides match TRBD1. The CDR3 spans 13 residues. V was clipped by 8 bases and J by 1 base; unmatched bases: 2. Germline V gene sequence: CDR1 MGHDK, CDR2 SYGVNS. The CDR3 DNA follows: TGTGCCAGCTTACAGGGGGGCACAGATACGCAGTATTTT. Translating it yields CASLQGGTDTQYF.

J is TRBJ2-3 and V is TRBV5-4; 9 bases line up with TRBD2. Trimming removed 2 bases from V and 3 bases from J; junction bases left unmatched: 4. The CDR3 spans 15 residues. Germline V gene sequence: CDR1 SGHNT, CDR2 YYREEE (reference sequence). CDR3 DNA sequence: TGTGCCAGCAGCTTCCCAGCGGGGGGTACAGATACGCAGTATTTT. This codes for CASSFPAGGTDTQYF.

V and J are TRBV2 and TRBJ1-2; 7 nucleotides agree with TRBD1. Germline lookup yields CDR1 SNHLY and CDR2 FYNNEI. The CDR3 loop spans 14 amino acids. V gave up 4 bases and J gave up 6 bases; unmatched junction bases: 8. The CDR3 sequence: CASSVRGDTNGYTF. Written as DNA, the CDR3 is TGTGCCAGCAGTGTCAGGGGGGATACGAATGGCTACACCTTC.

This rearrangement joins TRBV5-1 to TRBJ1-6, with no clear D. This CDR3 is built from 13 residues. Trimming stripped 1 base from V and 14 bases from J, with 13 bases between. Germline values: CDR1 SGHRS, CDR2 YFSETQ. The CDR3 protein is CASSLLGGSSLHF. The CDR3 DNA sequence: TGCGCCAGCAGCTTGTTAGGCGGCTCTTCCCTCCACTTT. The entire variable domain, with the rest obtained from reference TRBV5-1 and TRBJ1-6, is as follows: KAGVTQTPRYLIKTRGQQVTLSCSPISGHRSVSWYQQTPGQGLQFLFEYFSETQRNKGNFPGRFSGRQFSNSRSEMNVSTLELGDSALYLCASSLLGGSSLHFGNGTRLTVT.

The V call is TRBV19, the J call TRBJ1-5, with TRBD1 matching over 9 bases. The CDR3 runs 15 residues. Germline V CDR1 and CDR2: LNHDA, SQIVND (reference sequence). Germline trimming cut 4 bases from V and 6 bases from J; bases unmatched to any gene: 7. CDR3 nucleotide sequence: TGTGCCAGTAGTAGTATAGACAGGGGGGGTCAGCCCCAGCATTTT. Its protein product is CASSSIDRGGQPQHF.

The chain recombines TRBV19 with TRBJ2-7, with 7 bases matching TRBD1. This CDR3 has 14 amino acids. After removal of 4 bases from V and 3 bases from J, the junction contained 6 bases not matched to a gene. The germline CDR1 and CDR2 sequences are LNHDA and SQIVND (reference sequence). CDR3 loop: CASSRRGPYYEQYF. The CDR3 DNA follows: TGTGCCAGTAGTAGAAGGGGGCCCTACTACGAGCAGTACTTC.